The 32 T cell receptor beta chains below were found in one sample sequenced in a study of cytomegalovirus exposure and HLA in healthy donors. In the PCR, 60 Vbeta and 13 Jbeta primers were used. Repertoires were generated with immunoSEQ multiplex PCR, while TCRdb's copy carries only in-frame clones and drops some. The sample has more than 90,000 clones; around 77% are singletons. The sample was PBMCs. The source of these receptors is a man aged 45-60 years in good health and CMV-seropositive.

This clone has only one observation. This sequence joins TRBV5-1 and TRBJ1-5; 7 bases map to TRBD1. Germline V gene lookup returns CDR1 SGHRS and CDR2 YFSETQ. The CDR3 contains 15 residues. With V trimmed by 2 bases and J by 4 bases, 6 bases remained unmatched. This chain's CDR3 is CASSFQGDMNQPQHF. The CDR3, as DNA: TGCGCCAGCAGCTTCCAGGGGGACATGAATCAGCCCCAGCATTTT.

The chain joins TRBV9 to TRBJ2-7, with 8 bases that match TRBD2. Germline CDR1 reads SGDLS; CDR2 reads YYNGEE. The CDR3 has 16 residues. V dropped 0 bases and J dropped 3; count of bases not matched to a gene: 8. This CDR3 reads CASSVGPAGGHYEQYF. DNA for the CDR3: TGTGCCAGCAGCGTAGGACCGGCGGGAGGCCACTACGAGCAGTACTTC.

The rearrangement joins TRBV6-5 to TRBJ1-5; no clear D. CDR1 and CDR2 (germline): MNHEY, SVGAGI. This CDR3 comprises 14 residues. Trimming cost V 6 bases and J 0 bases, with 9 bases left between them. The DNA for the CDR3 is TGTGCCAGCAGCCTTAGTGGTAGCAATCAGCCCCAGCATTTT. It encodes CASSLSGSNQPQHF.

V is TRBV5-1 and J is TRBJ2-7; tentative D call: TRBD2 (5 bases). The germline V gene encodes CDR1 SGHRS and CDR2 YFSETQ. The CDR3 runs to 14 residues. The V gene lost 3 bases and the J gene lost 5 bases, with 15 bases spanning the gap. In DNA, the CDR3 is TGCGCCAGCAGCTCCGGACTCATCCGGCACGAGCAGTACTTC. Translating it yields CASSSGLIRHEQYF.

The V gene is TRBV5-1, the J gene TRBJ2-3, with 9 bases aligning to TRBD1. Germline V gene lookup returns CDR1 SGHRS and CDR2 YFSETQ. The CDR3 sequence is 16 residues long. V was clipped by 4 bases and J by 0 bases; unmatched bases: 6. The CDR3 here is CASSIQQGASTDTQYF. The CDR3 DNA follows: TGCGCCAGCAGCATCCAACAGGGGGCTAGCACAGATACGCAGTATTTT.

V is TRBV5-4 and J is TRBJ2-1, with 7 nucleotides matching TRBD2. J lost 5 bases, V lost 1 base, and 9 bases had no gene match. Germline V CDR1 and CDR2: SGHNT, YYREEE (reference sequence). The CDR3 is made up of 16 amino acids. This CDR3 reads CASSLKAGGYHNEQFF. CDR3 nucleotides: TGTGCCAGCAGCTTGAAGGCCGGGGGGTACCACAATGAGCAGTTCTTC.

The chain joins TRBV27 to TRBJ2-3; 13 bases map to TRBD2. The J segment lost 6 bases and the V segment lost 5 bases, leaving 8 bases of the junction unmatched. The germline V gene has CDR1 MNHEY and CDR2 SMNVEV (reference sequence). This CDR3 comprises 16 residues. CDR3 DNA: TGTGCCAGCAGTCCTAGGACTAGCGGGAGCAGGGATACGCAGTATTTT. It translates to CASSPRTSGSRDTQYF.

The rearrangement joins TRBV10-3 to TRBJ1-3; D is unresolved. The V end was cut by 0 bases, the J end by 7 bases, with 10 bases between. The CDR3 runs to 14 residues. Germline V lookup: CDR1 ENHRY, CDR2 SYGVKD. DNA for the CDR3: TGTGCCATCAGTGAGTCGGGCGGGCCTAACACCATATATTTT. This codes for CAISESGGPNTIYF.

This clone turned up a few times. The chain joins TRBV30 to TRBJ2-7; 9 bases line up with TRBD1. Germline V gene sequence: CDR1 GTSNPN, CDR2 SVGIG (reference sequence). Unmatched junction bases numbered 6, after V lost 6 bases and J lost 3 bases. The length of the CDR3 is 13 residues. The CDR3 loop is CACRDRVRYEQYF. The CDR3 nucleotides are TGTGCCTGCCGGGACAGGGTCCGCTACGAGCAGTACTTC.

The chain couples TRBV15 to TRBJ2-7, with D possibly being TRBD1 (6 bases). The CDR3 sequence is 13 residues long. Trimming took 3 bases from V and 6 from J, leaving 12 bases between them. Germline V lookup: CDR1 LNHNV, CDR2 YYDKDF (reference sequence). In DNA form, the CDR3 reads TGTGCCACCAGCAGGGTACAGGGTCTCGAGCAGTACTTC. It specifies CATSRVQGLEQYF.

This clone was observed once. J is TRBJ2-2 and V is TRBV9; no definite D call. The germline gives CDR1 SGDLS, CDR2 YYNGEE. The CDR3 covers 16 residues. Trimming took off 0 bases at V and 5 bases at J, with 14 bases between the two ends. This chain's CDR3 is CASSVDPGTRTGELFF. The CDR3 nucleotides read TGTGCCAGCAGCGTAGATCCGGGTACGAGGACCGGGGAGCTGTTTTTT.

The J gene is TRBJ1-5, the V gene TRBV6-1; possible D gene TRBD1, 5 bases. Trimming removed 2 bases at V and 6 bases at J, with 11 bases between. The germline CDR1 and CDR2 sequences are MNHNS and SASEGT. The CDR3 contains 14 residues. The CDR3, as DNA: TGTGCCAGCAGTGAAATAGGGGCGGCTCAGCCCCAGCATTTT. This gives the protein CASSEIGAAQPQHF.

In this sample, this clone turned up a few times. This rearrangement joins TRBV6-1 to TRBJ1-2; D is unclear. The CDR3 has 15 amino acids. V was clipped by 4 bases and J by 0 bases, with 12 bases between them. CDR1 and CDR2 from the germline V gene are MNHNS and SASEGT. The CDR3 region has the DNA TGTGCCAGCAGTGCCCCAGGTCCCACTAACTATGGCTACACCTTC. Amino acid sequence: CASSAPGPTNYGYTF.

The chain carries TRBV28 and TRBJ2-3; 8 bases align to TRBD2. This CDR3 has 17 amino acids. CDR1 and CDR2 (germline): MDHEN, SYDVKM. With V trimmed by 8 bases and J by 3 bases, 16 bases remained unmatched. Here the CDR3 DNA reads TGTGCCAGCTGCGGGCCAATTAGCGGGATAAAAACAGATACGCAGTATTTT. This codes for CASCGPISGIKTDTQYF.

The V and J genes are TRBV30 and TRBJ2-3; D gene unclear. From germline, CDR1 is GTSNPN and CDR2 SVGIG (reference sequence). The CDR3 loop spans 15 amino acids. The V end lost 0 bases, the J end lost 0 bases, and 10 bases lay between the germline ends. CDR3 loop: CAWSVRHISTDTQYF. Here the CDR3 DNA reads TGTGCCTGGAGTGTACGCCACATTAGCACAGATACGCAGTATTTT.

V gene TRBV30 combines with J gene TRBJ2-3, with 9 bases that match TRBD2. J gave up 6 bases and V 4 bases, and 11 bases lay outside the gene matches. The CDR3 spans 15 residues. Per germline, CDR1 GTSNPN and CDR2 SVGIG (reference sequence). CDR3 coding DNA: TGTGCCTGGACTCCCCCGGTAGCGGGAGCCGATACGCAGTATTTT. It is translated as CAWTPPVAGADTQYF.

The CDR3 nucleotides read TGTGCCAGTCCCCAGGGAAGCACCGGGGAGCTGTTTTTT. Encoded protein: CASPQGSTGELFF. The chain is built from TRBV19 and TRBJ2-2; D perhaps matches TRBD1 (5 bases). The CDR3 runs to 13 residues. Germline V gene data show CDR1 as LNHDA and CDR2 as SQIVND (reference sequence). Trimming cost V 8 bases and J 4 bases, with 11 bases left between them.

As DNA, the CDR3 is TGCGCCAGCAGCTCCGAGGGGGGGCTATCTAATGAAAAACTGTTTTTT. Translating gives CASSSEGGLSNEKLFF. The rearrangement joins TRBV5-1 to TRBJ1-4, with D maybe TRBD1 (6 bases). V gave up 3 bases and J gave up 3 bases, with 15 bases separating them. The CDR3 length is 16 residues. Looked up from germline, CDR1 is SGHRS and CDR2 is YFSETQ. Drawing the rest from reference TRBV5-1 and TRBJ1-4, the complete variable domain is KAGVTQTPRYLIKTRGQQVTLSCSPISGHRSVSWYQQTPGQGLQFLFEYFSETQRNKGNFPGRFSGRQFSNSRSEMNVSTLELGDSALYLCASSSEGGLSNEKLFFGSGTQLSVL.

The chain employs TRBV4-1 and TRBJ2-1, with 11 bases matching TRBD1. The germline V gene encodes CDR1 MGHRA and CDR2 YSYEKL. CDR3 length: 15 residues. V trimming: 2 bases; J trimming: 6 bases; junction bases outside the gene matches: 3. Here the CDR3 reads CASSQPGQGVNEQFF. CDR3 nucleotides: TGCGCCAGCAGCCAACCGGGACAGGGGGTCAATGAGCAGTTCTTC.

The chain has TRBV9 and TRBJ2-7, with 7 bases matching TRBD2. Germline values: CDR1 SGDLS, CDR2 YYNGEE. The V segment lost 0 bases and the J segment 6 bases; nucleotides outside the gene matches: 6. The CDR3 runs to 14 residues. CDR3 residues: CASSVEAGVGEQYF. The CDR3 region has the DNA TGTGCCAGCAGCGTAGAGGCGGGAGTGGGCGAGCAGTACTTC.

This rearrangement joins TRBV2 to TRBJ2-1; TRBD2 is a possible D gene (6 bases). This CDR3 has 14 residues. V lost 7 bases to trimming and J lost 0 bases, with 10 bases between them. Germline lookup yields CDR1 SNHLY and CDR2 FYNNEI. The CDR3 DNA follows: TGTGCCAGCAACCCCGGGGGCTCCTACAATGAGCAGTTCTTC. It is translated as CASNPGGSYNEQFF.

This clone was detected once. This rearrangement joins TRBV7-9 to TRBJ1-1; the D is unclear. Trimming stripped 1 base from V and 1 base from J, with 7 bases between. The CDR3 length is 14 residues. The germline gives CDR1 SEHNR, CDR2 FQNEAQ (reference sequence). CDR3 DNA sequence: TGTGCCAGCAGCTTAGGGGCCGGGAACACTGAAGCTTTCTTT. Protein: CASSLGAGNTEAFF.

The V and J genes are TRBV10-3 and TRBJ1-2, with D perhaps matching TRBD1 (5 bases). CDR3 length equals 13 residues. V was trimmed by 5 bases and J by 4 bases, leaving 11 bases between them. CDR1 is ENHRY and CDR2 is SYGVKD in the germline V gene. The CDR3 DNA is TGTGCCATCAGTAATGCGGGACTCTATGGCTACACCTTC. Protein sequence: CAISNAGLYGYTF.

The chain is built from TRBV5-6 and TRBJ2-7; 10 positions match TRBD1. The CDR3 covers 15 residues. Germline lookup yields CDR1 SGHDT and CDR2 YYEEEE. Losses at the gene ends were 2 bases for V and 5 bases for J; bases not matched to a gene: 7. The CDR3 coding sequence is TGTGCCAGCAGCTTAACGGGACAGGGGTCCCACGAGCAGTACTTC. Residues: CASSLTGQGSHEQYF.

The chain is built from TRBV18 and TRBJ1-4; 9 bases fit TRBD1. This CDR3 has 15 residues. Looked up from germline, CDR1 is KGHSH and CDR2 is LQKENI. Losses at the gene ends were 3 bases for V and 8 bases for J; bases not matched to a gene: 7. CDR3 nucleotide sequence: TGTGCCAGCTCACCCCCGACAGGGGGAGGCGAAAAACTGTTTTTT. Encoded protein: CASSPPTGGGEKLFF.

This clone appeared many times. The genes are TRBV6-6 and TRBJ2-3; 9 nucleotides agree with TRBD1. CDR3 size: 16 residues. V lost 2 bases and J lost 3; bases outside the gene matches: 6. Germline lookup yields CDR1 MNHNY and CDR2 SVGAGI (reference sequence). CDR3 in DNA: TGTGCCAGCAGTTACATCCAACAGGGGGCAACAGATACGCAGTATTTT. Translation: CASSYIQQGATDTQYF.

The chain employs TRBV9 and TRBJ2-1, with TRBD1 matching over 8 bases. CDR1 and CDR2 from the germline V gene are SGDLS and YYNGEE. The CDR3 extends over 16 amino acids. The V segment lost 4 bases and the J segment 7 bases; nucleotides outside the gene matches: 13. In DNA form, the CDR3 reads TGTGCCAGCAGCCCCCGGACAGGGACGATGTGGAATGAGCAGTTCTTC. Translating it yields CASSPRTGTMWNEQFF.

The chain recombines TRBV27 with TRBJ1-1; TRBD1 matches at 8 bases. This CDR3 has 16 amino acids. The trim removed 3 bases at V and 1 base at J, leaving 7 bases unmatched. Germline V gene sequence: CDR1 MNHEY, CDR2 SMNVEV (reference sequence). This chain's CDR3 is CASSLGRGLSNTEAFF. The CDR3 DNA follows: TGTGCCAGCAGTTTGGGCAGGGGGCTCTCGAACACTGAAGCTTTCTTT.

The CDR3 DNA follows: TGTGCCAGCAGTTATTCAGGCCCAGCCGAGCAGTACTTC. It yields the protein CASSYSGPAEQYF. V and J are TRBV6-5 and TRBJ2-7; D unresolved. CDR1 is MNHEY and CDR2 is SVGAGI in the germline V gene. The length of the CDR3 is 13 residues. Trimming pared 3 bases from V and 6 bases from J, leaving 12 bases between.

V gene TRBV14 combines with J gene TRBJ1-6, with 10 bases that match TRBD1. This CDR3 has 14 residues. Looked up from germline, CDR1 is SGHDN and CDR2 is FVKESK. The V and J ends lost 3 bases and 10 bases, in that order; junction bases with no gene match: 3. In nucleotides, the CDR3 is TGTGCCAGCAGCCACGGGACAGGGGTGTCACCCCTCCACTTT. Amino acid sequence: CASSHGTGVSPLHF.

This clone occurred a few times. V gene TRBV6-1 combines with J gene TRBJ2-7; TRBD2 matches 12 bases. The CDR3 contains 15 residues. Germline CDR1 is MNHNS and CDR2 is SASEGT. V lost 5 bases to trimming and J lost 6 bases; unmatched junction nucleotides: 8. DNA for the CDR3: TGTGCCAGCAGTTGGGCTAGCGGGAGGGCCGCCGAGCAGTACTTC. Residues: CASSWASGRAAEQYF.

The rearrangement links TRBV7-2 to TRBJ2-1; TRBD2 matches at 15 bases. Germline V gives CDR1 SGHTA, CDR2 FQGNSA. This CDR3 is 17 amino acids long. With V trimmed by 5 bases and J by 4 bases, 6 bases remained unmatched. The CDR3 spells CASSRTSGRAGYNEQFF. The CDR3 DNA is TGTGCCAGCAGCCGGACTAGCGGGAGGGCCGGGTACAATGAGCAGTTCTTC.